A single sample gave rise to the 14 T cell receptor beta chains below, sequenced in a study of shared clonotypes between healthy human individuals. Measured with immunoSEQ multiplex PCR; TCRdb has only the in-frame clones, and not every one. The sample holds more than 2 million clones, approximately 92% seen once. Naivety among CD8 cells was defined by CD45RO negativity and positive CCR7 selection, thereby excluding terminally differentiated effector memory CD45RA+ cells. The sequenced material came from naive CD8+ T cells from PBMCs. Receptors were obtained from a man younger than 35 in good health. Some clones in this sample may be carry-over from other donors' samples.

The chain recombines TRBV28 with TRBJ2-7, with 7 bases identical to TRBD1. This CDR3 has 13 residues. Trimming at V came to 5 bases and at J to 3 bases, leaving 4 bases not matched to a gene. The germline V gene encodes CDR1 MDHEN and CDR2 SYDVKM. The CDR3 here is CASSNRGGYEQYF. The CDR3 DNA is TGTGCCAGCAGTAACAGGGGCGGCTACGAGCAGTACTTC.

This chain uses TRBV7-6 with TRBJ1-5; 7 positions agree with TRBD1. The J segment lost 4 bases and the V segment lost 5 bases, leaving 5 bases of the junction unmatched. Germline CDR1 is SGHVS and CDR2 is FNYEAQ. The CDR3 totals 14 residues. The CDR3 sequence: CASSPGQRNQPQHF. Written as DNA, the CDR3 is TGTGCCAGCAGCCCGGGACAGAGAAATCAGCCCCAGCATTTT.

The chain is built from TRBV13 and TRBJ2-3; D is unclear. V was clipped by 1 base and J by 0 bases, with 8 bases between them. Germline V lookup: CDR1 PRHDT, CDR2 FYEKMQ (reference sequence). The length of the CDR3 is 15 residues. The CDR3 DNA is TGTGCCAGCAGCTTAGTTCAGACGAGCACAGATACGCAGTATTTT. This codes for CASSLVQTSTDTQYF. Complete variable domain (other parts from reference TRBV13 and TRBJ2-3): AAGVIQSPRHLIKEKRETATLKCYPIPRHDTVYWYQQGPGQDPQFLISFYEKMQSDKGSIPDRFSAQQFSDYHSELNMSSLELGDSALYFCASSLVQTSTDTQYFGPGTRLTVL.

This chain connects TRBV6-5 to TRBJ2-2, with D perhaps TRBD2 (6 bases). This CDR3 has 13 residues. Per germline, CDR1 MNHEY and CDR2 SVGAGI. Deletions cut 5 bases from V and 7 bases from J, with 11 bases between. The CDR3 DNA reads as TGTGCCAGCAGTCCGATGACTAGCGGGGAGCTGTTTTTT. Amino acid sequence: CASSPMTSGELFF.

With regard to this clone: This sample also contains other DNA sequences that code for the same CDR3. This chain joins TRBV28 and TRBJ2-7; 10 nucleotides align to TRBD1. The germline CDR1 and CDR2 sequences are MDHEN and SYDVKM. The CDR3 contains 14 residues. V was clipped by 3 bases and J by 2 bases; unmatched bases: 1. CDR3 residues: CASSLGTGAYEQYF. DNA for the CDR3: TGTGCCAGCAGTTTGGGGACAGGGGCCTACGAGCAGTACTTC.

The gene calls are TRBV27 and TRBJ1-2, with 7 bases fitting TRBD1. The CDR3 runs to 15 residues. The germline gives CDR1 MNHEY, CDR2 SMNVEV (reference sequence). J lost 8 bases, V lost 6 bases, and 15 bases had no gene match. The CDR3, as DNA: TGTGCCAGCAGCCCCAAGGACAGGTTCGGGAGGGGCTACACCTTC. This codes for CASSPKDRFGRGYTF.

The V and J genes are TRBV14 and TRBJ1-4; D is unclear. Deletions cut 0 bases from V and 6 bases from J, with 5 bases between. Germline V CDR1 and CDR2: SGHDN, FVKESK. This CDR3 spans 13 amino acids. In nucleotides, the CDR3 is TGTGCCAGCAGCCAAGATACGTATGAAAAACTGTTTTTT. It encodes CASSQDTYEKLFF.

The chain links TRBV5-6 to TRBJ2-7; a weak D match, TRBD2 (6 bases). Trimming cost V 0 bases and J 5 bases, with 9 bases left between them. The CDR3 covers 13 residues. Germline CDR1 and CDR2: SGHDT and YYEEEE. CDR3 in amino acids: CASSLVASDEQYF. The CDR3 DNA reads as TGTGCCAGCAGCTTGGTGGCTAGCGACGAGCAGTACTTC.

The V and J genes are TRBV2 and TRBJ2-7; 7 nucleotides align to TRBD2. Trimming cost V 8 bases and J 4 bases; bases outside gene matches: 11. Germline-derived CDR1 and CDR2 are SNHLY and FYNNEI. The CDR3 contains 14 residues. The CDR3 loop reads CASVGRGGKYEQYF. DNA of the CDR3: TGTGCCAGCGTTGGGAGGGGCGGGAAGTACGAGCAGTACTTC.

This chain joins TRBV7-2 and TRBJ2-1; the D gene could be TRBD1 or TRBD2 (5 bases each). V lost 2 bases, J lost 0 bases, and 17 bases lay in between. The CDR3 totals 18 residues. Germline lookup yields CDR1 SGHTA and CDR2 FQGNSA. The CDR3 coding sequence is TGTGCCAGCAGCTTATTCTTAGGGACCCAAGACTCCTACAATGAGCAGTTCTTC. Its protein product is CASSLFLGTQDSYNEQFF.

The V and J genes are TRBV6-5 and TRBJ2-3, with 11 bases that match TRBD2. J gave up 5 bases and V 2 bases, and 6 bases lay outside the gene matches. The length of the CDR3 is 16 residues. The germline V gene has CDR1 MNHEY and CDR2 SVGAGI. CDR3 sequence reads: CASSYHTGTSGDTQYF. As DNA, the CDR3 is TGTGCCAGCAGTTACCACACCGGGACTAGCGGAGATACGCAGTATTTT.

The J gene is TRBJ2-5, the V gene TRBV4-1, with 10 bases lining up with TRBD1. Unmatched junction bases numbered 5, after V lost 0 bases and J lost 1 base. The germline CDR1 and CDR2 sequences are MGHRA and YSYEKL. The CDR3 has 17 residues. The CDR3 DNA sequence: TGCGCCAGCAGCCAAGAGGGGACAGGGGCTCTCCAAGAGACCCAGTACTTC. Its protein is CASSQEGTGALQETQYF.

The chain carries TRBV28 and TRBJ2-1; D gene unclear. The CDR3 is 19 amino acids. CDR1 and CDR2 (germline): MDHEN, SYDVKM. The V gene lost 3 bases and the J gene lost 0 bases, with 21 bases spanning the gap. DNA of the CDR3: TGTGCCAGCAGTTTCAGTGACCGGGCCCGATTTAGCTCCTACAATGAGCAGTTCTTC. The encoded protein is CASSFSDRARFSSYNEQFF.

The genes are TRBV28 and TRBJ1-2, with 11 bases fitting TRBD1. This CDR3 has 13 residues. Germline CDR1 MDHEN, CDR2 SYDVKM. V dropped 2 bases and J dropped 8; count of bases not matched to a gene: 1. DNA for the CDR3: TGTGCCAGCAGTTTAGGACAGGGGGCGGGCTACACCTTC. Translating gives CASSLGQGAGYTF.